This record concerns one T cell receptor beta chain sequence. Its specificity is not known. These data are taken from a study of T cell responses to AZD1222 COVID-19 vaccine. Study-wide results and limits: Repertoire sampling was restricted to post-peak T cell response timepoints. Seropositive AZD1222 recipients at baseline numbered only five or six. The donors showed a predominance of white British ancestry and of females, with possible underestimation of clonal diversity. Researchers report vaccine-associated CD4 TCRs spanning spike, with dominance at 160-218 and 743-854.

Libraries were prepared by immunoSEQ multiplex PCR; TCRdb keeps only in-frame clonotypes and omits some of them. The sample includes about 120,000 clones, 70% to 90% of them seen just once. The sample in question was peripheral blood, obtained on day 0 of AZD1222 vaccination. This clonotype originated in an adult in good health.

The CDR3 spells CASSQETGPYGYTF. Written as DNA, the CDR3 is TGCGCCAGCAGCCAAGAGACAGGGCCCTATGGCTACACCTTC. The rearrangement uses TRBV4-1 and TRBJ1-2; 7 positions match TRBD1. V lost 0 bases, J lost 4 bases, and 2 bases stayed unmatched. Germline assignment: CDR1 MGHRA and CDR2 YSYEKL. The CDR3 consists of 14 residues.